The 6 T cell receptor beta chains given below trace back to one sample, sequenced in a study of T cells in Graves' hyperthyroidism and ophthalmopathy. RNA transcripts provided the source from which TCR beta CDR3 regions were amplified. A set of HTBI primers served as the primers for a first-round RT-PCR of the TCR CDR3. Via MiXCR, TCRdb re-called the multiplex PCR reads, giving one row per CDR3 protein. The sample has about 380,000 distinct CDR3 sequences, 13% seen once. Material for sequencing was blood. The origin of the receptors is a young man with Graves' hyperthyroidism that later progressed to Graves' ophthalmopathy.

Concerning this clonotype: This clone may be a read error of a much larger clone one base away. A read error is likely, as this CDR3 ends without the conserved phenylalanine or tryptophan. The rearrangement joins TRBV30 to TRBJ2-3; the D gene is possibly TRBD2 (6 bases). The CDR3 covers 15 residues. The V and J ends lost 2 bases and 2 bases respectively, with 14 bases between them. Germline V lookup: CDR1 GTSNPN, CDR2 SVGIG (reference sequence). The CDR3 is CAWSPGEAVTDTQYY. DNA for the CDR3: TGTGCCTGGAGTCCCGGGGAGGCCGTCACAGATACGCAGTATTAT.

The chain joins TRBV25-1 to TRBJ2-5; tentative D call: TRBD2 (6 bases). This CDR3 has 13 residues. Deletions cut 5 bases from V and 5 bases from J, with 12 bases between. Germline V CDR1 and CDR2: MGHDK, SYGVNS. This CDR3 is CASSRAGRETQYF. The CDR3 coding sequence is TGTGCCAGCAGTCGCGCAGGGAGGGAGACCCAGTACTTC. Variable domain in full (rest from reference TRBV25-1 and TRBJ2-5): EADIYQTPRYLVIGTGKKITLECSQTMGHDKMYWYQQDPGMELHLIHYSYGVNSTEKGDLSSESTVSRIRTEHFPLTLESARPSHTSQYLCASSRAGRETQYFGPGTRLLVL.

The J gene is TRBJ2-1, the V gene TRBV6-2 or TRBV6-3; 10 bases agree with TRBD1. The V and J ends lost 4 bases and 6 bases, in that order; junction bases with no gene match: 3. The CDR3 has 14 residues. Per germline, CDR1 MNHEY and CDR2 SVGEGT. In nucleotides, the CDR3 is TGTGCCAGCAGTTTCGGGACAGGGGCCAATGAGCAGTTCTTC. It encodes CASSFGTGANEQFF.

The chain links TRBV27 to TRBJ2-7, with D perhaps given as TRBD1 or TRBD2 (6 bases each). Per the germline V gene, CDR1 is MNHEY and CDR2 is SMNVEV (reference sequence). This CDR3 comprises 14 residues. V was cut by 3 bases and J by 2 bases, with 11 bases left in between. The CDR3 DNA reads TGTGCCAGCAGTTTTACGGGGGCCGCCTACGAGCAGTACTTC. Protein: CASSFTGAAYEQYF.

In this sample, this clonotype turned up many times. CDR3 bases: TGTGCCAGCAGTTTTGAACAGGGTCACCAAGAGACCCAGTACTTC. Protein sequence: CASSFEQGHQETQYF. This chain uses TRBV12-3 or TRBV12-4 with TRBJ2-5, with D tentatively TRBD1 (6 bases). Trimming removed 3 bases at V and 0 bases at J, with 11 bases between. The CDR3 extends over 15 amino acids.

This clonotype was seen at least ten times. The chain is built from TRBV28 and TRBJ2-5; D is uncertain. Trimming stripped 4 bases from V and 5 bases from J, with 5 bases between. Germline lookup yields CDR1 MDHEN and CDR2 SYDVKM. The CDR3 length is 11 residues. CDR3 region: CASSSMETQYF. The CDR3 coding sequence is TGTGCCAGCAGTTCTATGGAGACCCAGTACTTC.